Below, 11 T cell receptor beta chains from the same sample are listed, as sequenced in a study of T cells in Graves' hyperthyroidism and ophthalmopathy. Amplified TCR beta CDR3 regions derived from RNA transcripts. The study used the HTBI primer set for a first-round RT-PCR of the TCR CDR3. TCRdb re-called the multiplex PCR reads with MiXCR, one entry per CDR3 protein. The sample contains approximately 600,000 distinct CDR3 sequences, less than 25% of which appear only once. Input material: blood. The receptors derive from a man younger than 45 with Graves' ophthalmopathy.

The gene calls are TRBV20-1 and TRBJ1-5, with a tentative D call TRBD1 (5 bases). V was cut by 6 bases and J by 2 bases, with 20 bases left in between. Germline V gene lookup returns CDR1 DFQATT and CDR2 SNEGSKA (reference sequence). The CDR3 totals 16 residues. The CDR3 loop is CSATHLGGVGNQPQHF. CDR3 coding DNA: TGCAGTGCCACACACCTGGGGGGTGTGGGCAATCAGCCCCAGCATTTT.

This clonotype has at least ten counts. The V and J genes are TRBV7-8 and TRBJ2-7, with 7 bases that match TRBD1. V shed 5 bases and J 4 bases; nucleotides not matched to a gene: 14. The CDR3 runs 16 residues. Germline V gene data show CDR1 as SGHVS and CDR2 as FQNEAQ. The CDR3 loop reads CASSMSLTGQDYEQYF. DNA for the CDR3: TGTGCCAGCAGCATGAGCCTAACTGGACAGGATTACGAGCAGTACTTC.

The chain couples TRBV18 to TRBJ2-2; D not resolved. Germline assignment: CDR1 KGHSH and CDR2 LQKENI. Trimming removed 2 bases from V and 6 bases from J, with 13 bases in between. The CDR3 is 15 residues long. Here the CDR3 reads CASSPRKQSAGELFF. Written as DNA, the CDR3 is TGTGCCAGCTCACCAAGGAAACAGTCCGCCGGGGAGCTGTTTTTT.

This clonotype was seen a few times. The CDR3 sequence is CASSYHLYEQYF. CDR3 nucleotide sequence: TGTGCCAGCAGTTACCATCTCTACGAGCAGTACTTC. The chain employs TRBV6-2 or TRBV6-3 and TRBJ2-7; the D is unclear. The germline gives CDR1 MNHEY, CDR2 SVGEGT. The CDR3 runs 12 residues. V was shortened by 2 bases and J by 3 bases, with 5 bases between the two germline ends.

This clonotype was counted at least ten times. The CDR3 loop reads CASSLSSDYNEQFF. CDR3 bases: TGCGCCAGCAGCTTGTCTAGCGATTACAATGAGCAGTTCTTC. This chain links TRBV5-1 with TRBJ2-1, with a tentative D call TRBD2 (6 bases). The germline V gene has CDR1 SGHRS and CDR2 YFSETQ. The CDR3 has 14 residues. V was shortened by 1 base and J by 4 bases, with 9 bases between the two germline ends.

This clonotype has ten or more counts. The rearrangement uses TRBV6-5 and TRBJ1-1; D is unclear. The length of the CDR3 is 16 residues. Germline CDR1 is MNHEY and CDR2 is SVGAGI. The V gene lost 0 bases and the J gene lost 5 bases, with 16 bases spanning the gap. The CDR3 sequence: CASSYSKFSTGTEAFF. The CDR3 nucleotides read TGTGCCAGCAGTTACTCGAAGTTTTCCACGGGAACTGAAGCTTTCTTT.

This clonotype has more than one count but fewer than ten. The gene calls are TRBV10-3 and TRBJ2-5; D tentatively reads TRBD1 or TRBD2 (5 bases each). V was trimmed by 6 bases and J by 5 bases, leaving 13 bases between them. The CDR3 has 13 amino acids. Germline CDR1 ENHRY, CDR2 SYGVKD. CDR3 region: CAIRGDLRETQYF. CDR3 DNA: TGTGCCATCAGAGGGGACCTAAGGGAGACCCAGTACTTC.

This chain joins TRBV19 and TRBJ1-1, with D unresolved. There are 13 residues in the CDR3. Trimming took off 5 bases at V and 2 bases at J, with 9 bases between the two ends. Germline V gives CDR1 LNHDA, CDR2 SQIVND (reference sequence). CDR3 amino acids: CASSLQRNTEAFF. In nucleotides, the CDR3 is TGTGCCAGTAGTCTCCAGAGAAACACTGAAGCTTTCTTT.

The V gene is TRBV20-1, the J gene TRBJ1-1; D gene unclear. CDR1 DFQATT and CDR2 SNEGSKA come from the germline V gene (reference sequence). The CDR3 sequence is 15 residues long. The CDR3 region has the DNA TGCACCTCCCTGGACCGCCAGGCCCTGAGTACTGAAGCTTTCTTT. Encoded protein: CTSLDRQALSTEAFF.

This clonotype was observed many times. The V and J genes are TRBV7-9 and TRBJ2-7; D remains unclear. Per the germline V gene, CDR1 is SEHNR and CDR2 is FQNEAQ (reference sequence). The CDR3 runs 12 residues. Trimming took 4 bases from V and 9 from J, leaving 13 bases between them. In nucleotides, the CDR3 is TGTGCCAGCAGCTCGCCGACTTCTGGGCAGTACTTC. The encoded protein is CASSSPTSGQYF.

This clonotype appeared many times. The chain links TRBV30 to TRBJ2-1; weak D call: TRBD2 (5 bases). The CDR3 loop spans 13 amino acids. V shed 3 bases and J shed 3 bases, with 9 bases lying between them. Germline loops: CDR1 GTSNPN, CDR2 SVGIG (reference sequence). In DNA, the CDR3 is TGTGCCTGGAGCCCCCGGGACTACAATGAGCAGTTCTTC. This gives the protein CAWSPRDYNEQFF.